Listed here are 22 T cell receptor beta chains from one sample, sequenced in a study of shared clonotypes between healthy human individuals. Method: immunoSEQ multiplex PCR; TCRdb's copy keeps in-frame clones and lacks some. Of under 850,000 clones in the sample, about two thirds were seen once. Sequencing was done on a sample of memory CD4+ T cells sorted from blood. Regarding subset: CD45RA-negative fraction. These receptor sequences come from a woman in her 30s in good health.

The J gene is TRBJ1-2, the V gene TRBV5-4, with D hard to call. The CDR3 contains 15 residues. V was trimmed by 2 bases and J by 4 bases, leaving 15 bases between them. Per the germline V gene, CDR1 is SGHNT and CDR2 is YYREEE (reference sequence). This chain's CDR3 is CASSFPQAFGYGYTF. CDR3 in DNA: TGTGCCAGCAGCTTCCCTCAGGCCTTTGGCTATGGCTACACCTTC.

The chain joins TRBV5-1 to TRBJ1-6; 10 nucleotides match TRBD1. Germline trimming cut 4 bases from V and 7 bases from J; bases unmatched to any gene: 11. Per germline, CDR1 SGHRS and CDR2 YFSETQ. The length of the CDR3 is 17 residues. The CDR3 sequence is CASSNRQGAGVNSPLHF. CDR3 bases: TGCGCCAGCAGCAATAGACAGGGGGCGGGTGTGAATTCACCCCTCCACTTT. Based on the CDR3 plus reference TRBV5-1 and TRBJ1-6, the full variable domain is KAGVTQTPRYLIKTRGQQVTLSCSPISGHRSVSWYQQTPGQGLQFLFEYFSETQRNKGNFPGRFSGRQFSNSRSEMNVSTLELGDSALYLCASSNRQGAGVNSPLHFGNGTRLTVT.

V usage is TRBV6-5 and J usage is TRBJ1-2; D remains unclear. The CDR3 is made up of 13 amino acids. The germline V gene has CDR1 MNHEY and CDR2 SVGAGI. V was cut by 0 bases and J by 8 bases, with 10 bases left in between. The CDR3 protein is CASSYSTGGGYTF. DNA of the CDR3: TGTGCCAGCAGTTACTCGACCGGAGGAGGCTACACCTTC.

This clone is a singleton in its sample. This chain links TRBV7-9 with TRBJ2-7, with TRBD1 identical over 8 bases. The CDR3 runs 15 residues. Unmatched junction bases numbered 6, after V lost 3 bases and J lost 2 bases. CDR1 and CDR2 from the germline V gene are SEHNR and FQNEAQ (reference sequence). The CDR3 region is CASSFGQGLTYEQYF. The CDR3 bases are TGTGCCAGCAGCTTCGGACAGGGTCTAACCTACGAGCAGTACTTC.

The V call is TRBV10-3, the J call TRBJ2-1; 8 bases line up with TRBD2. The CDR3 length is 15 residues. Germline CDR1 and CDR2: ENHRY and SYGVKD. Unmatched junction bases numbered 14, after V lost 11 bases and J lost 5 bases. The CDR3 bases are TGTGCCCTACGGAGCGGGAGTCGTTCCAACAATGAGCAGTTCTTC. This translates into CALRSGSRSNNEQFF.

J is TRBJ2-3 and V is TRBV28; 12 bases align to TRBD2. The V segment lost 4 bases and the J segment 5 bases; nucleotides outside the gene matches: 4. The CDR3 loop spans 15 amino acids. The germline CDR1 and CDR2 sequences are MDHEN and SYDVKM. CDR3 region: CASSSPTSGGDTQYF. The CDR3 DNA sequence: TGTGCCAGCAGTTCGCCGACTAGCGGGGGAGATACGCAGTATTTT.

The chain is built from TRBV10-3 and TRBJ1-1, with D possibly TRBD1 on 5 matching bases. The CDR3 totals 13 residues. CDR1 is ENHRY and CDR2 is SYGVKD in the germline V gene. With 4 bases removed from V and 5 bases from J, the gap between germline ends came to 11 bases. This CDR3 is CAISAQGTTEAFF. Written as DNA, the CDR3 is TGTGCCATCAGTGCCCAGGGCACTACTGAAGCTTTCTTT.

V and J are TRBV29-1 and TRBJ2-1; perhaps TRBD2 as D (6 bases). The ends were cut back, 4 bases at V and 4 bases at J, with 14 bases in the middle. Germline V gives CDR1 SQVTM, CDR2 ANQGSEA. The CDR3 covers 14 residues. The CDR3 DNA sequence: TGCAGCGTTGCTTTGGGAGGTGGGTACAATGAGCAGTTCTTC. Protein product: CSVALGGGYNEQFF.

The V and J genes are TRBV5-1 and TRBJ2-2; 12 nucleotides line up with TRBD2. There are 17 residues in the CDR3. The J segment lost 0 bases and the V segment lost 5 bases, leaving 5 bases of the junction unmatched. Looked up from germline, CDR1 is SGHRS and CDR2 is YFSETQ. CDR3 sequence (DNA): TGCGCCAGCAGATGGACTAGCGGGACCCCGAACACCGGGGAGCTGTTTTTT. Its protein is CASRWTSGTPNTGELFF.

The chain joins TRBV5-4 to TRBJ2-6, with 7 positions matching TRBD1. CDR1 SGHNT and CDR2 YYREEE come from the germline V gene (reference sequence). CDR3 size: 16 residues. J was trimmed by 2 bases and V by 0 bases; bases with no gene match: 2. The CDR3 DNA is TGTGCCAGCAGCTTGGGACAGGGCCCTGGGGCCAACGTCCTGACTTTC. Translating it yields CASSLGQGPGANVLTF.

V gene TRBV6-5 combines with J gene TRBJ2-2, with D uncertain. From germline, CDR1 is MNHEY and CDR2 SVGAGI. The V end lost 2 bases, the J end lost 5 bases, and 6 bases lay between the germline ends. The CDR3 extends over 13 amino acids. The CDR3 region is CASSYLSTGELFF. CDR3 sequence (DNA): TGTGCCAGCAGTTACCTTAGTACCGGGGAGCTGTTTTTT.

The rearrangement joins TRBV5-4 to TRBJ2-1; 9 bases fit TRBD2. The CDR3 has 16 amino acids. The J segment lost 4 bases and the V segment lost 4 bases, leaving 9 bases of the junction unmatched. CDR1 SGHNT and CDR2 YYREEE come from the germline V gene (reference sequence). CDR3 sequence reads: CASSPAIAGAYNEQFF. The CDR3 bases are TGTGCCAGCAGCCCGGCTATAGCGGGAGCATACAATGAGCAGTTCTTC.

The chain recombines TRBV19 with TRBJ1-5; tentative D call: TRBD1 (5 bases). Germline CDR1 is LNHDA and CDR2 is SQIVND (reference sequence). The CDR3 runs to 14 residues. The V end was cut by 5 bases, the J end by 7 bases, with 15 bases between. Here the CDR3 DNA reads TGTGCCAGTAGTCGGCAGGGAGTTGGGCAGCCCCAGCATTTT. It specifies CASSRQGVGQPQHF.

The genes are TRBV28 and TRBJ2-5, with 8 bases fitting TRBD1. From germline, CDR1 is MDHEN and CDR2 SYDVKM. V lost 4 bases, J lost 4 bases, and 2 bases stayed unmatched. CDR3 length: 13 amino acids. CDR3 in amino acids: CASSSGQGETQYF. The CDR3 DNA reads TGTGCCAGCAGTTCAGGACAGGGAGAGACCCAGTACTTC.

The CDR3: CASSLSPDGGLTGELFF. DNA of the CDR3: TGTGCCAGCAGCTTGAGTCCCGACGGCGGATTAACCGGGGAGCTGTTTTTT. The chain has TRBV7-8 and TRBJ2-2; D not certain. Looked up from germline, CDR1 is SGHVS and CDR2 is FQNEAQ. The CDR3 has 17 residues. V lost 3 bases to trimming and J lost 5 bases, with 19 bases between them.

The rearrangement links TRBV29-1 to TRBJ2-2; TRBD2 matches 8 bases. Germline loops: CDR1 SQVTM, CDR2 ANQGSEA. V lost 4 bases and J lost 7; bases outside the gene matches: 11. There are 15 residues in the CDR3. CDR3 nucleotides: TGCAGCGTTGCCGGGAGGGGCCGGGTGGACGGGGAGCTGTTTTTT. Translating it yields CSVAGRGRVDGELFF.

The genes are TRBV7-9 and TRBJ2-7; no reliable D call. Germline CDR1 is SEHNR and CDR2 is FQNEAQ (reference sequence). V was shortened by 5 bases and J by 3 bases, with 14 bases between the two germline ends. This CDR3 has 14 residues. DNA of the CDR3: TGTGCCAGCAGCACTGGCAGCCTGGACTACGAGCAGTACTTC. Translation gives CASSTGSLDYEQYF. The full variable domain, its missing parts supplied by reference TRBV7-9 and TRBJ2-7, is DTGVSQNPRHKITKRGQNVTFRCDPISEHNRLYWYRQTLGQGPEFLTYFQNEAQLEKSRLLSDRFSAERPKGSFSTLEIQRTEQGDSAMYLCASSTGSLDYEQYFGPGTRLTVT.

The chain employs TRBV6-1 and TRBJ1-3, with D unclear. Trimming left V 7 bases short and J 0 bases short, with 7 bases between. Germline V CDR1 and CDR2: MNHNS, SASEGT. The CDR3 loop spans 13 amino acids. CDR3 DNA sequence: TGTGCCAGCACTACAGCCTCTGGAAACACCATATATTTT. It codes for CASTTASGNTIYF.

This clone appeared a few times. This chain joins TRBV7-8 and TRBJ1-2; 8 positions agree with TRBD1. The CDR3 contains 14 residues. V was clipped by 2 bases and J by 5 bases; unmatched bases: 4. Looked up from germline, CDR1 is SGHVS and CDR2 is FQNEAQ. CDR3 region: CASSLRTGTYGYTF. Here the CDR3 DNA reads TGTGCCAGCAGCTTAAGGACAGGGACTTATGGCTACACCTTC.

The chain is built from TRBV4-1 and TRBJ1-5; D call uncertain. From germline, CDR1 is MGHRA and CDR2 YSYEKL. CDR3 length: 15 residues. V was pared by 0 bases and J by 5 bases, with 11 bases between. In DNA, the CDR3 is TGCGCCAGCAGCCAAGACGACACCTCAGATCAGCCCCAGCATTTT. Protein product: CASSQDDTSDQPQHF.

This chain joins TRBV11-2 and TRBJ1-4; no reliable D call. Germline V gives CDR1 SGHAT, CDR2 FQNNGV. This CDR3 is built from 15 residues. Trimming took off 1 base at V and 8 bases at J, with 14 bases between the two ends. The DNA of the CDR3 is TGTGCCAGCAGCTTAGGAGGGAGGTTGGAAGAAAAACTGTTTTTT. Encoded protein: CASSLGGRLEEKLFF.

The rearrangement uses TRBV7-2 and TRBJ2-2; D not resolved. V was cut by 2 bases and J by 3 bases, with 7 bases left in between. The CDR3 consists of 14 residues. CDR1 is SGHTA, CDR2 FQGNSA, per germline. CDR3 region: CASSLKSDTGELFF. The CDR3 DNA sequence: TGTGCCAGCAGCTTAAAATCAGACACCGGGGAGCTGTTTTTT.